The TCR beta chain described here comes from a study of human versus mouse CDR3 diversity and MHC coevolution. Study-wide context: Reportedly, immunoSEQ detects one in 200,000 T cells with minimized PCR bias. Valid reads per sample ranged from roughly 5.5 x 10^6 to 1.7 x 10^7. General study results and limits: Clonal inequality was lowest in most of the three human donors. Compared with mice, human CDR3s carried more deletions and insertions on average.

As regards this clone: The antigen is unknown.

Germline V gene sequence: CDR1 LGHNT, CDR2 FRNRAP. The CDR3 spans 15 residues. After removal of 4 bases from V and 7 bases from J, the junction contained 10 bases not matched to a gene. Here immunoSEQ multiplex PCR was the method, and the copy in TCRdb shows in-frame clones only, minus some. Of approximately 81,000 clones detected, roughly 93% appear once; the ten largest clones hold around 1.3%. The chain has TRBV12-5 and TRBJ1-5; 7 bases map to TRBD1. The source is a person aged 25 to 75 in good health. The sample was naive CD4+ T cells from blood. Subset meaning: CD45RO-negative CD62L-positive naive CD4 T cells. CDR3 amino acids: CASGSPGGRSQPQHF. The CDR3 coding sequence is TGTGCTAGTGGTTCCCCAGGGGGTAGGAGCCAGCCCCAGCATTTT.